This T cell receptor beta chain originates from a study of blood T cell repertoires in COVID-19. A word on this clone: Other DNA sequences in this specimen translate into the identical CDR3.

Germline V gene sequence: CDR1 MNHEY, CDR2 SVGAGI. This CDR3 contains 13 residues. Trimming shortened V by 6 bases and J by 3 bases, and 11 bases separated the two germline ends. TCRdb keeps only in-frame clones here, not all; method: immunoSEQ multiplex PCR. The sample yields tens of thousands of clones, 80% to 90% seen once. This receptor was identified in an elderly woman with acute or convalescent COVID-19. The sample taken for sequencing was peripheral blood. V is TRBV6-5 and J is TRBJ1-2; D perhaps matches TRBD1 (5 bases). The CDR3 sequence: CASSRTGDYGYTF. CDR3 bases: TGTGCCAGCAGCCGCACAGGCGACTATGGCTACACCTTC.